The next 21 T cell receptor beta chains were all read from a single sample in a study of PD-L1 blockade in urothelial cancer. Data came from immunoSEQ multiplex PCR; TCRdb stores just in-frame clones and leaves some out. The sample gives roughly 20,000 clones, 90% of which show up once; around 15% is in the top ten. The sample was PBMCs, taken around atezolizumab (anti-PD-L1) treatment. Receptors originate from a woman aged 55-70 years with urothelial cancer.

This sequence joins TRBV28 and TRBJ2-3, with 7 bases identical to TRBD1. CDR3 length equals 16 residues. Germline CDR1 and CDR2: MDHEN and SYDVKM. The junction had 5 bases not matched to a gene; V was cut back by 2 bases and J by 0 bases. The CDR3 is CASSLIGTASTDTQYF. The CDR3 DNA reads TGTGCCAGCAGTTTAATAGGGACAGCTAGCACAGATACGCAGTATTTT.

CDR3 protein: CASSIGRGSTEAFF. CDR3 nucleotides: TGTGCCAGTAGTATTGGCAGGGGATCAACTGAAGCTTTCTTT. This sequence joins TRBV19 and TRBJ1-1; possible D gene TRBD1, 6 bases. The CDR3 length is 14 residues. Germline CDR1 and CDR2: LNHDA and SQIVND (reference sequence). The V end lost 3 bases, the J end lost 5 bases, and 13 bases lay between the germline ends. The whole variable domain, filled in from reference TRBV19 and TRBJ1-1, reads DGGITQSPKYLFRKEGQNVTLSCEQNLNHDAMYWYRQDPGQGLRLIYYSQIVNDFQKGDIAEGYSVSREKKESFPLTVTSAQKNPTAFYLCASSIGRGSTEAFFGQGTRLTVV.

The V gene is TRBV7-6, the J gene TRBJ1-5; D unclear. Trimming took off 6 bases at V and 6 bases at J, with 12 bases between the two ends. Germline V gene lookup returns CDR1 SGHVS and CDR2 FNYEAQ. This CDR3 has 13 residues. DNA for the CDR3: TGTGCCAGCAGTGATGGGCCCGGTCAGCCCCAGCATTTT. Residues: CASSDGPGQPQHF.

V is TRBV5-1 and J is TRBJ1-2; 11 nucleotides line up with TRBD1. The length of the CDR3 is 16 residues. V dropped 0 bases and J dropped 7; count of bases not matched to a gene: 8. Germline V CDR1 and CDR2: SGHRS, YFSETQ. The CDR3 DNA is TGCGCCAGCAGCTTGGTGGGACAGGGGGGTAAAGGTGGCTACACCTTC. This gives the protein CASSLVGQGGKGGYTF.

The chain combines TRBV7-9 with TRBJ1-1, with D possibly matching TRBD1 (5 bases). The CDR3 is 15 amino acids. Germline V gives CDR1 SEHNR, CDR2 FQNEAQ (reference sequence). Trimming left V 3 bases short and J 5 bases short, with 16 bases between. CDR3 nucleotide sequence: TGTGCCAGCAGCTTGAAGGACATGGGGAAGACTGAAGCTTTCTTT. Protein product: CASSLKDMGKTEAFF.

The gene calls are TRBV28 and TRBJ2-7, with TRBD1 matching 7 bases. Germline CDR1 reads MDHEN; CDR2 reads SYDVKM. Unmatched junction bases numbered 4, after V lost 5 bases and J lost 0 bases. The CDR3 is made up of 14 amino acids. The chain's CDR3 is CASSSWDSSYEQYF. The CDR3 DNA follows: TGTGCCAGCAGTAGCTGGGACAGCTCCTACGAGCAGTACTTC.

This chain joins TRBV27 and TRBJ2-2; D not resolved. The germline V and J ends were trimmed by 0 bases and 3 bases, with 8 bases remaining between them. Germline V gene data show CDR1 as MNHEY and CDR2 as SMNVEV (reference sequence). The CDR3 contains 15 residues. CDR3 nucleotide sequence: TGTGCCAGCAGTTTATCGCTAGAGGACACCGGGGAGCTGTTTTTT. Translated, it gives CASSLSLEDTGELFF.

The rearrangement uses TRBV11-1 and TRBJ2-7; possible D gene TRBD1, 6 bases. The CDR3 is made up of 14 amino acids. Germline V gene data show CDR1 as SGHAT and CDR2 as FQDESV (reference sequence). Trimming pared 2 bases from V and 4 bases from J, leaving 12 bases between. CDR3 sequence: CASSLSTGLYEQYF. The CDR3 region has the DNA TGTGCCAGCAGCTTATCTACAGGGTTATACGAGCAGTACTTC. The full variable domain, rest sourced from reference TRBV11-1 and TRBJ2-7, is EAEVAQSPRYKITEKSQAVAFWCDPISGHATLYWYRQILGQGPELLVQFQDESVVDDSQLPKDRFSAERLKGVDSTLKIQPAELGDSAMYLCASSLSTGLYEQYFGPGTRLTVT.

The rearrangement links TRBV7-2 to TRBJ2-2, with 9 positions matching TRBD2. CDR1 is SGHTA, CDR2 FQGNSA, per germline. The CDR3 spans 17 residues. V shed 2 bases, J shed 6 bases, and the junction held 10 bases outside the gene matches. The CDR3 sequence: CASSLLDSGSAAGELFF. The CDR3 DNA reads as TGTGCCAGCAGCTTACTGGATAGCGGGAGCGCGGCCGGGGAGCTGTTTTTT.

V is TRBV5-1 and J is TRBJ2-3, with a tentative D call TRBD2 (6 bases). Germline V CDR1 and CDR2: SGHRS, YFSETQ. The V end was cut by 4 bases, the J end by 5 bases, with 17 bases between. This CDR3 is built from 15 residues. The CDR3 sequence: CASSDAAAGRDTQYF. The CDR3 nucleotides are TGCGCCAGCAGCGACGCTGCCGCGGGAAGAGATACGCAGTATTTT.

The chain combines TRBV7-2 with TRBJ2-3; TRBD2 agrees at 7 bases. Germline trimming cut 1 base from V and 5 bases from J; bases unmatched to any gene: 6. This CDR3 is built from 15 residues. Per the germline V gene, CDR1 is SGHTA and CDR2 is FQGNSA. This CDR3 is CASSLDWLAVDTQYF. Here the CDR3 DNA reads TGTGCCAGCAGCTTAGACTGGCTAGCGGTAGATACGCAGTATTTT.

The V and J genes are TRBV11-2 and TRBJ2-7, with 7 bases identical to TRBD1. V dropped 5 bases and J dropped 1; count of bases not matched to a gene: 5. CDR3 length: 14 amino acids. Per germline, CDR1 SGHAT and CDR2 FQNNGV. Here the CDR3 reads CASSTGQASYEQYF. CDR3 in DNA: TGTGCCAGCAGCACCGGACAGGCATCCTACGAGCAGTACTTC.

By sample fraction, this clone is medium-sized (0.01 to 0.1%). CDR3 sequence: CASSRPGQGVYGYTF. CDR3 DNA sequence: TGTGCCAGCAGTCGTCCGGGACAGGGAGTTTATGGCTACACCTTC. The chain employs TRBV28 and TRBJ1-2, with 9 bases aligning to TRBD1. This CDR3 contains 15 residues. Germline trimming cut 5 bases from V and 5 bases from J; bases unmatched to any gene: 9. Germline CDR1 is MDHEN and CDR2 is SYDVKM.

This chain uses TRBV10-3 with TRBJ1-1, with TRBD1 as a possible D gene (5 bases). Germline CDR1 and CDR2: ENHRY and SYGVKD. Trimming pared 5 bases from V and 3 bases from J, leaving 13 bases between. The CDR3 consists of 14 residues. CDR3 sequence: CAISRGQGDTEAFF. The CDR3 coding sequence is TGTGCCATCAGTCGTGGTCAGGGTGACACTGAAGCTTTCTTT.

The chain carries TRBV6-5 and TRBJ2-3; TRBD2 matches at 7 bases. V dropped 0 bases and J dropped 4; count of bases not matched to a gene: 4. Germline assignment: CDR1 MNHEY and CDR2 SVGAGI. This CDR3 is 15 amino acids long. The CDR3 region is CASSYSGRAADTQYF. In DNA form, the CDR3 reads TGTGCCAGCAGTTACTCGGGGAGGGCCGCAGATACGCAGTATTTT.

V gene TRBV27 combines with J gene TRBJ2-4; the match to TRBD1 covers 8 bases. From germline, CDR1 is MNHEY and CDR2 SMNVEV (reference sequence). V lost 6 bases, J lost 6 bases, and 13 bases stayed unmatched. The CDR3 is 16 residues long. In DNA, the CDR3 is TGTGCCAGCAGCTCTGAGGGGGCAGGGGGCAGAAACATTCAGTACTTC. This translates into CASSSEGAGGRNIQYF.

This clone was detected only once. The J gene is TRBJ2-4, the V gene TRBV6-6, with a weak D call TRBD1 (6 bases). V gave up 0 bases and J gave up 5 bases, with 8 bases separating them. The CDR3 is made up of 14 amino acids. Germline V gene lookup returns CDR1 MNHNY and CDR2 SVGAGI (reference sequence). CDR3 DNA: TGTGCCAGCAGTTACTCGACAGGAGAAAACATTCAGTACTTC. It encodes CASSYSTGENIQYF.

V and J are TRBV7-9 and TRBJ2-5; D is perhaps TRBD1 (5 bases). This CDR3 is 16 amino acids long. V was trimmed by 5 bases and J by 2 bases, leaving 18 bases between them. Germline lookup yields CDR1 SEHNR and CDR2 FQNEAQ (reference sequence). The CDR3 DNA follows: TGTGCCAGCAGCCGTACCCAACAGGCTTCTCAAGAGACCCAGTACTTC. Its protein is CASSRTQQASQETQYF.

The chain carries TRBV28 and TRBJ2-3; possible D gene TRBD2, 7 bases. Deletions cut 5 bases from V and 2 bases from J, with 17 bases between. Germline V gene data show CDR1 as MDHEN and CDR2 as SYDVKM. The CDR3 is 16 amino acids. The chain's CDR3 is CASSTRRGGPTDTQYF. The CDR3 DNA reads as TGTGCCAGCAGTACCCGGAGGGGGGGTCCCACAGATACGCAGTATTTT.

The V and J genes are TRBV28 and TRBJ1-2, with 8 bases lining up with TRBD1. Germline V gives CDR1 MDHEN, CDR2 SYDVKM. Unmatched junction bases numbered 12, after V lost 6 bases and J lost 6 bases. This CDR3 contains 15 residues. The CDR3 sequence is CASRSDIDRGNGYTF. CDR3 bases: TGTGCCAGCAGATCTGATATCGACAGGGGCAATGGCTACACCTTC.

J is TRBJ1-2 and V is TRBV28; a weak D match, TRBD1 (5 bases). CDR1 MDHEN and CDR2 SYDVKM come from the germline V gene. There are 12 residues in the CDR3. V lost 7 bases and J 4 bases, leaving 10 bases between the germline ends. The CDR3 protein is CASKVGGYGYTF. Here the CDR3 DNA reads TGTGCCAGCAAGGTCGGGGGCTATGGCTACACCTTC.